The 2 T cell receptor beta chains below come from one sample, sequenced in a study of blood T cell repertoires in COVID-19. Profiling relied on immunoSEQ multiplex PCR, and the TCRdb table lists in-frame clones only, not all of them. This table has about 270,000 clones, approximately 86% appearing once. What was sequenced was peripheral blood. These receptors all stem from a woman aged 18-30 years with acute or convalescent COVID-19.

This chain links TRBV6-6 with TRBJ1-3; no firm D call. V lost 8 bases and J 2 bases, leaving 16 bases between the germline ends. The germline gives CDR1 MNHNY, CDR2 SVGAGI (reference sequence). CDR3 length: 15 residues. CDR3 DNA sequence: TGTGCCAGCTCTATTTTTAGCAGAGCTGGAAACACCATATATTTT. This sequence encodes CASSIFSRAGNTIYF.

CDR3 residues: CASSQDPGLAGGARPYNEQFF. The CDR3 nucleotides are TGCGCCAGCAGCCAAGACCCTGGACTAGCGGGAGGCGCGAGGCCATACAATGAGCAGTTCTTC. The genes are TRBV4-1 and TRBJ2-1; 14 bases align to TRBD2. The V gene end was trimmed by 0 bases and the J gene end by 4 bases; junction bases not matched to a gene: 14. This CDR3 spans 21 amino acids. CDR1 and CDR2 from the germline V gene are MGHRA and YSYEKL.